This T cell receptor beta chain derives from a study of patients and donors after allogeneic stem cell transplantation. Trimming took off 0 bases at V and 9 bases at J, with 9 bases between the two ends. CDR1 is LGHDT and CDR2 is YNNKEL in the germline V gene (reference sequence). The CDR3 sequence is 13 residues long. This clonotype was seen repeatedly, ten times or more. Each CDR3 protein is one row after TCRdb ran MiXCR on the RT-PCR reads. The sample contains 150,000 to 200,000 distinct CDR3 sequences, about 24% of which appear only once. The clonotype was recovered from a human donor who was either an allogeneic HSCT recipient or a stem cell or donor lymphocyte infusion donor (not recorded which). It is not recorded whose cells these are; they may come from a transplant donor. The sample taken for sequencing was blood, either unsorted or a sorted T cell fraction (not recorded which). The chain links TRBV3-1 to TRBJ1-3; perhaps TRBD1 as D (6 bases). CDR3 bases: TGTGCCAGCAGCCAAGACGGGGGCACCACCATATATTTT. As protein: CASSQDGGTTIYF.